The 16 T cell receptor beta chains below all came from one sample that was sequenced in a study of shared clonotypes between healthy human individuals. Sequenced by immunoSEQ multiplex PCR; TCRdb stores in-frame clones only, minus some. The data hold 2 million to 2.5 million clones, with more than 85% observed a single time. Input material: naive CD4+ T cells from PBMCs. Subset denoted: CD45RA+ positively selected. All receptors derive from a man between 18 and 35 years old in good health. Some clones in this sample may be carry-over from other donors' samples.

The genes are TRBV11-1 and TRBJ2-7; 9 nucleotides align to TRBD2. The V gene's germline CDR1 is SGHAT and CDR2 FQDESV (reference sequence). V gave up 3 bases and J gave up 3 bases; unmatched junction bases: 0. The length of the CDR3 is 13 residues. The CDR3 DNA reads TGTGCCAGCAGCTTTAGCGGGAGCTACGAGCAGTACTTC. Encoded protein: CASSFSGSYEQYF.

The V and J genes are TRBV6-1 and TRBJ1-2; TRBD1 is a possible D gene (5 bases). Trimming cost V 3 bases and J 6 bases, with 14 bases left between them. CDR1 and CDR2 (germline): MNHNS, SASEGT. This CDR3 is built from 14 residues. CDR3 in amino acids: CASSDTRAPDGYTF. The CDR3 DNA is TGTGCCAGCAGTGACACCAGGGCACCTGATGGCTACACCTTC.

The CDR3 bases are TGTGCCAGCAGTGGGTGGGCAGCCGCCTACGAGCAGTACTTC. Its translation is CASSGWAAAYEQYF. The chain is built from TRBV6-5 and TRBJ2-7; D not certain. CDR1 is MNHEY and CDR2 is SVGAGI in the germline V gene. The V end was cut by 5 bases, the J end by 2 bases, with 13 bases between. The CDR3 is 14 amino acids.

The V and J genes are TRBV9 and TRBJ1-1; TRBD1 might be the D (6 bases). The V end lost 0 bases, the J end lost 4 bases, and 13 bases lay between the germline ends. The CDR3 is made up of 15 amino acids. The germline CDR1 and CDR2 sequences are SGDLS and YYNGEE. CDR3 protein: CASSVAGVVVTEAFF. The DNA of the CDR3 is TGTGCCAGCAGCGTAGCAGGGGTGGTGGTCACTGAAGCTTTCTTT. Drawing the rest from reference TRBV9 and TRBJ1-1, the complete variable domain is DSGVTQTPKHLITATGQRVTLRCSPRSGDLSVYWYQQSLDQGLQFLIQYYNGEERAKGNILERFSAQQFPDLHSELNLSSLELGDSALYFCASSVAGVVVTEAFFGQGTRLTVV.

This chain uses TRBV5-1 with TRBJ2-1; D not certain. The length of the CDR3 is 16 residues. Germline V gene lookup returns CDR1 SGHRS and CDR2 YFSETQ. V shed 6 bases and J shed 0 bases, with 16 bases lying between them. In DNA form, the CDR3 reads TGCGCCAGCAACTCCTTTTATCGGAGCTCCTACAATGAGCAGTTCTTC. Translating gives CASNSFYRSSYNEQFF.

The J gene is TRBJ2-1, the V gene TRBV9, with D tentatively TRBD1 or TRBD2 (5 bases each). The CDR3 extends over 17 amino acids. Between the trimmed V and J ends, which lost 3 bases and 2 bases, there was a span of 18 bases. CDR1 is SGDLS, CDR2 YYNGEE, per germline. The CDR3 reads CASSGGPGPGPYNEQFF. The CDR3 DNA sequence: TGTGCCAGCAGCGGTGGACCGGGACCGGGCCCCTACAATGAGCAGTTCTTC.

The rearrangement uses TRBV5-4 and TRBJ1-1; no clear D. V was clipped by 0 bases and J by 3 bases, with 9 bases between them. The germline V gene has CDR1 SGHNT and CDR2 YYREEE (reference sequence). This CDR3 is 14 amino acids long. This CDR3 reads CASSLDIDHTEAFF. DNA of the CDR3: TGTGCCAGCAGCTTGGATATCGATCACACTGAAGCTTTCTTT.

The J gene is TRBJ1-1, the V gene TRBV25-1; possible D gene TRBD1, 6 bases. Germline values: CDR1 MGHDK, CDR2 SYGVNS. V lost 7 bases and J lost 7, with 16 bases in between. The CDR3 loop spans 13 amino acids. The CDR3 nucleotides read TGTGCCAGCATTCCGGGAAGGGGGTTTGAAGCTTTCTTT. Translation: CASIPGRGFEAFF. The full variable domain, rest sourced from reference TRBV25-1 and TRBJ1-1, is EADIYQTPRYLVIGTGKKITLECSQTMGHDKMYWYQQDPGMELHLIHYSYGVNSTEKGDLSSESTVSRIRTEHFPLTLESARPSHTSQYLCASIPGRGFEAFFGQGTRLTVV.

The chain is built from TRBV18 and TRBJ2-1; D may correspond to TRBD1 or TRBD2 (7 bases each). V was cut by 6 bases and J by 2 bases, with 14 bases left in between. In germline, CDR1 is KGHSH, CDR2 LQKENI. The CDR3 covers 15 residues. This CDR3 reads CASSREGATYNEQFF. Here the CDR3 DNA reads TGTGCCAGCTCTAGGGAGGGGGCAACCTACAATGAGCAGTTCTTC. The complete variable domain, with remaining parts taken from reference TRBV18 and TRBJ2-1, reads NAGVMQNPRHLVRRRGQEARLRCSPMKGHSHVYWYRQLPEEGLKFMVYLQKENIIDESGMPKERFSAEFPKEGPSILRIQQVVRGDSAAYFCASSREGATYNEQFFGPGTRLTVL.

This chain links TRBV6-5 with TRBJ2-5; weak D call: TRBD1 (6 bases). Germline V gives CDR1 MNHEY, CDR2 SVGAGI. This CDR3 is built from 15 residues. V lost 5 bases, J lost 5 bases, and 18 bases lay in between. The CDR3 bases are TGTGCCAGCAGTCGACTCTCGACAGGAGTTGAGACCCAGTACTTC. Amino acid sequence: CASSRLSTGVETQYF.

The V gene is TRBV7-8, the J gene TRBJ2-1; a possible D gene is TRBD2 (7 bases). Per the germline V gene, CDR1 is SGHVS and CDR2 is FQNEAQ. The V end lost 4 bases, the J end lost 4 bases, and 17 bases lay between the germline ends. The CDR3 has 16 residues. CDR3 DNA sequence: TGTGCCAGCAGCTACCTCAGGGGAGGGGGTTACAATGAGCAGTTCTTC. Its translation: CASSYLRGGGYNEQFF.

The chain has TRBV9 and TRBJ1-1, with TRBD1 matching over 8 bases. The germline V gene has CDR1 SGDLS and CDR2 YYNGEE. With 4 bases clipped from V and 3 bases from J, the junction kept 8 bases outside the gene matches. This CDR3 comprises 15 residues. Written as DNA, the CDR3 is TGTGCCAGCAGCCTATATCCACAGGGGGACACTGAAGCTTTCTTT. It codes for CASSLYPQGDTEAFF.

The CDR3 spells CSGKQGGETQYF. The CDR3 DNA reads as TGCAGCGGAAAACAGGGAGGGGAGACCCAGTACTTC. The chain combines TRBV29-1 with TRBJ2-5, with D perhaps matching TRBD2 (7 bases). Trimming left V 7 bases short and J 5 bases short, with 14 bases between. Looked up from germline, CDR1 is SQVTM and CDR2 is ANQGSEA. The CDR3 totals 12 residues. Using reference TRBV29-1 and TRBJ2-5 for the parts outside the CDR3, the full variable domain is SAVISQKPSRDICQRGTSLTIQCQVDSQVTMMFWYRQQPGQSLTLIATANQGSEATYESGFVIDKFPISRPNLTFSTLTVSNMSPEDSSIYLCSGKQGGETQYFGPGTRLLVL.

This clone was observed a single time. The chain links TRBV5-4 to TRBJ2-7, with 10 positions matching TRBD2. The CDR3 sequence is 14 residues long. Trimming took 5 bases from V and 7 from J; bases not matched to a gene: 9. Germline CDR1 SGHNT, CDR2 YYREEE (reference sequence). CDR3 protein: CASRTGLATGEQYF. CDR3 sequence (DNA): TGTGCCAGCAGAACGGGACTAGCGACGGGTGAGCAGTACTTC. Full variable domain (outside the CDR3, taken from reference TRBV5-4 and TRBJ2-7): ETGVTQSPTHLIKTRGQQVTLRCSSQSGHNTVSWYQQALGQGPQFIFQYYREEENGRGNFPPRFSGLQFPNYSSELNVNALELDDSALYLCASRTGLATGEQYFGPGTRLTVT.

This clone was recorded once. The V gene is TRBV19, the J gene TRBJ2-7, with TRBD1 identical over 10 bases. Germline V CDR1 and CDR2: LNHDA, SQIVND (reference sequence). Trimming removed 7 bases from V and 6 bases from J; junction bases left unmatched: 15. The CDR3 has 16 residues. The CDR3 region is CASNEYRDRGIPEQYF. CDR3 sequence (DNA): TGTGCCAGTAACGAGTACCGGGACAGGGGCATCCCCGAGCAGTACTTC.

The chain links TRBV9 to TRBJ2-1, with D unresolved. The CDR3 has 16 amino acids. V was pared by 0 bases and J by 6 bases, with 16 bases between. The germline CDR1 and CDR2 sequences are SGDLS and YYNGEE. The CDR3 here is CASSVVPRPSGNEQFF. As DNA, the CDR3 is TGTGCCAGCAGCGTAGTCCCACGTCCGTCGGGCAATGAGCAGTTCTTC.